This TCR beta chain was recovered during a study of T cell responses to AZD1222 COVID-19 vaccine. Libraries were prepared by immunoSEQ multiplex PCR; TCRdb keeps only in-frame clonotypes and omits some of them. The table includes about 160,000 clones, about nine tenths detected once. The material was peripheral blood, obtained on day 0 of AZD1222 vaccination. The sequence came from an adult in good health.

CDR3 bases: TGTGCCAGCAGTTGGGCGGGGGAGATGTACAATGAGCAGTTCTTC. This codes for CASSWAGEMYNEQFF. V gene TRBV6-2 or TRBV6-3 combines with J gene TRBJ2-1; 7 bases agree with TRBD2. The J segment lost 4 bases and the V segment lost 4 bases, leaving 7 bases of the junction unmatched. Germline loops: CDR1 MNHEY, CDR2 SVGEGT. CDR3 length equals 15 residues.